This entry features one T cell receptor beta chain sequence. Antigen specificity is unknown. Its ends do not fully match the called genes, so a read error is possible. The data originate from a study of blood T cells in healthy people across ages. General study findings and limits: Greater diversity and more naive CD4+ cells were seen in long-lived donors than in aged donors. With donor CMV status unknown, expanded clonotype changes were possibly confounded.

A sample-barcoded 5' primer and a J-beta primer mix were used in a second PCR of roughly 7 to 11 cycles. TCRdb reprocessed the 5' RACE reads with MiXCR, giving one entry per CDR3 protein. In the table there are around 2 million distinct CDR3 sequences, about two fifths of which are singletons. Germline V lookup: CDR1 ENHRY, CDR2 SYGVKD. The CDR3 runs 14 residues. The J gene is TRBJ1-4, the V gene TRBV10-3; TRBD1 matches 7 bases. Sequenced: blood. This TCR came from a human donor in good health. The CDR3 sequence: CAVSEGTVNEKLFF. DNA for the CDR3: TGTGCCGTCAGTGAGGGGACAGTGAATGAAAAACTGTTTTTT.